The T cell receptor (beta chain) described here comes from a study of neurological immune-mediated disorders. Study details: Relapsing-remitting disease was seen in 31 of the 34 multiple sclerosis patients, and secondary progressive disease was seen in 3. Study-wide results and limits: The greatest TCR clonal expansion occurred in HTLV-1-associated myelopathy and the least in multiple sclerosis, which fell below healthy controls. The repertoires of 18 of 34 multiple sclerosis patients fell into one related-CDR3 cluster (a possible signature) under phylogenetic grouping.

MiXCR, run by TCRdb on the 5' RACE reads, gives a single entry per CDR3 protein. The data contain roughly 41,000 distinct CDR3 sequences, less than 2% of them singletons. In this sample, this clonotype turned up many times. Antigen specificity is unknown. The sample comprised PBMCs. The clonotype originates from a middle-aged woman with multiple sclerosis.

The CDR3 sequence: CASSVGTSGAPGEEQFF. The CDR3 coding sequence is TGTGCCAGCAGCGTAGGTACTAGCGGGGCCCCAGGGGAGGAGCAGTTCTTC. V usage is TRBV9 and J usage is TRBJ2-1; 10 positions agree with TRBD2. This CDR3 has 17 residues. Germline-derived CDR1 and CDR2 are SGDLS and YYNGEE. V gave up 0 bases and J gave up 10 bases; unmatched junction bases: 13.